The 18 T cell receptor beta chains listed next were all sequenced from one sample in a study of T cells in Graves' hyperthyroidism and ophthalmopathy. What was amplified from RNA transcripts were TCR beta CDR3 regions. RT-PCR in the first round (using the HTBI primer set) targeted the TCR CDR3. From the multiplex PCR reads, TCRdb called clonotypes with MiXCR, one entry per CDR3 protein. Seen here are 330,000 or so distinct CDR3 sequences, around a sixth observed once, and the top ten hold roughly a sixth. What was sequenced was blood. All receptors derive from a woman aged 40 to 55 with Graves' ophthalmopathy.

This clonotype has at least ten counts. The chain joins TRBV27 to TRBJ2-7, with D perhaps matching TRBD2 (7 bases). The CDR3 has 13 residues. CDR1 and CDR2 from the germline V gene are MNHEY and SMNVEV (reference sequence). The V gene lost 7 bases and the J gene lost 5 bases, with 15 bases spanning the gap. CDR3 loop: CASNPGGQHEQYF. CDR3 sequence (DNA): TGTGCCAGCAACCCGGGGGGCCAACACGAGCAGTACTTC.

This clonotype was counted at least ten times. The rearrangement links TRBV12-3 or TRBV12-4 to TRBJ1-2, with 11 bases fitting TRBD1. The V segment lost 5 bases and the J segment 3 bases; nucleotides outside the gene matches: 5. The CDR3 is made up of 15 amino acids. Here the CDR3 DNA reads TGTGCCAGCAGTCGGACAGGGGGCGCTTACTATGGCTACACCTTC. This sequence encodes CASSRTGGAYYGYTF.

The gene calls are TRBV7-8 and TRBJ2-5; perhaps D is TRBD1 or TRBD2 (6 bases each). This CDR3 has 15 residues. Trimming took off 8 bases at V and 1 base at J, with 17 bases between the two ends. The germline V gene encodes CDR1 SGHVS and CDR2 FQNEAQ. The CDR3 region has the DNA TGTGCCAGCCAACGCAGGGGAGGTGGCCAAGAGACCCAGTACTTC. Encoded protein: CASQRRGGGQETQYF.

At least ten counts were recorded for this clonotype. The chain links TRBV5-6 to TRBJ2-4; D is uncertain. The germline V gene encodes CDR1 SGHDT and CDR2 YYEEEE. Trimming shortened V by 3 bases and J by 6 bases, and 16 bases separated the two germline ends. CDR3 length: 15 amino acids. CDR3 sequence (DNA): TGTGCCAGCAGCTCGGTAGGAGTGAACCCAAACATTCAGTACTTC. Protein: CASSSVGVNPNIQYF.

About this clonotype itself: One end of the junction fails to match germline, which may point to a read error. The chain uses TRBV24-1 and TRBJ2-2; possibly TRBD2 for D (5 bases). Per germline, CDR1 KGHDR and CDR2 SFDVKD. The CDR3 loop spans 17 amino acids. The CDR3 DNA follows: TGTGCCACCAGTGATTTGGGGAGCGGACCGAACACCGGGGAGCCGTTTTTT. It codes for CATSDLGSGPNTGEPFF.

In this sample, this clonotype turned up many times. V usage is TRBV7-9 and J usage is TRBJ2-7, with 10 bases aligning to TRBD2. The length of the CDR3 is 15 residues. V was clipped by 6 bases and J by 2 bases; unmatched bases: 7. Germline CDR1 is SEHNR and CDR2 is FQNEAQ (reference sequence). The CDR3 spells CASSPGLARAYEQYF. DNA of the CDR3: TGTGCCAGCAGTCCGGGACTAGCGCGGGCCTACGAGCAGTACTTC.

V is TRBV6-1 and J is TRBJ2-5; 7 bases fit TRBD1. The CDR3 totals 12 residues. Germline V gives CDR1 MNHNS, CDR2 SASEGT. Trimming at V came to 6 bases and at J to 10 bases, leaving 8 bases not matched to a gene. This chain's CDR3 is CASRSGGYDQYF. The CDR3 DNA is TGTGCCAGCAGGTCAGGGGGTTACGACCAGTACTTC.

This clonotype occurred many times. V usage is TRBV4-2 and J usage is TRBJ2-2, with D perhaps matching TRBD1 (5 bases). Trimming removed 1 base at V and 2 bases at J, with 8 bases between. The V gene's germline CDR1 is LGHNA and CDR2 YNFKEQ. The CDR3 is 15 residues long. In nucleotides, the CDR3 is TGTGCCAGCAGCCAAGGGACATCCAACACCGGGGAGCTGTTTTTT. It encodes CASSQGTSNTGELFF.

This clonotype was seen repeatedly, ten times or more. The chain has TRBV7-9 and TRBJ2-3, with D possibly TRBD1 on 5 matching bases. This CDR3 region has 14 residues. The V end was cut by 1 base, the J end by 3 bases, with 8 bases between. Germline-derived CDR1 and CDR2 are SEHNR and FQNEAQ (reference sequence). The CDR3 coding sequence is TGTGCCAGCAGCTTAGAGGGGCGAACAGATACGCAGTATTTT. Its protein product is CASSLEGRTDTQYF.

Many counts were recorded for this clonotype. The chain combines TRBV7-9 with TRBJ2-5; D is perhaps TRBD1 (5 bases). Trimming pared 5 bases from V and 5 bases from J, leaving 9 bases between. CDR3 length equals 12 residues. Germline CDR1 SEHNR, CDR2 FQNEAQ (reference sequence). The CDR3 region has the DNA TGTGCCAGCAGCACGGCAGGGGAGACCCAGTACTTC. As protein: CASSTAGETQYF.

At least ten counts were recorded for this clonotype. The chain joins TRBV5-1 to TRBJ1-1; D is possibly TRBD1 (6 bases). Germline CDR1 is SGHRS and CDR2 is YFSETQ. V lost 0 bases and J lost 1, with 7 bases in between. The CDR3 covers 14 residues. CDR3 bases: TGCGCCAGCAGCTTGGCGGACAGGAACACTGAAGCTTTCTTT. Amino acids: CASSLADRNTEAFF.

This clonotype was observed many times. The chain recombines TRBV7-9 with TRBJ1-1; no clear D. This CDR3 contains 12 residues. Germline V gene sequence: CDR1 SEHNR, CDR2 FQNEAQ (reference sequence). Trimming took 2 bases from V and 6 from J, leaving 7 bases between them. For the CDR3, the DNA is TGTGCCAGCAGCTTATCGTTTGCTGAAGCTTTCTTT. Residues: CASSLSFAEAFF.

Ten or more counts support this clonotype. This rearrangement joins TRBV20-1 to TRBJ1-1, with 9 bases aligning to TRBD1. J lost 0 bases, V lost 6 bases, and 2 bases had no gene match. From germline, CDR1 is DFQATT and CDR2 SNEGSKA (reference sequence). There are 13 residues in the CDR3. The CDR3 sequence: CSAGQGVNTEAFF. CDR3 nucleotides: TGCAGTGCGGGACAGGGTGTGAACACTGAAGCTTTCTTT.

This clonotype appeared many times. This chain uses TRBV2 with TRBJ2-7, with TRBD1 identical over 7 bases. V was clipped by 0 bases and J by 1 base; unmatched bases: 0. CDR3 length: 14 residues. CDR1 and CDR2 from the germline V gene are SNHLY and FYNNEI. The CDR3 here is CASSEAGQSYEQYF. The CDR3 coding sequence is TGTGCCAGCAGTGAAGCGGGACAGTCCTACGAGCAGTACTTC.

The chain carries TRBV20-1 and TRBJ2-7, with TRBD1 identical over 7 bases. J gave up 4 bases and V 6 bases, and 12 bases lay outside the gene matches. The CDR3 runs to 14 residues. Germline-derived CDR1 and CDR2 are DFQATT and SNEGSKA (reference sequence). CDR3 sequence reads: CSAMESSRGYEQYF. The CDR3 region has the DNA TGCAGTGCCATGGAGTCGAGCAGGGGGTACGAGCAGTACTTC.

This clonotype has ten or more counts. The V and J genes are TRBV12-5 and TRBJ1-3; D ambiguous. Germline V gene data show CDR1 as LGHNT and CDR2 as FRNRAP. CDR3 length: 14 residues. V was cut by 0 bases and J by 4 bases, with 7 bases left in between. CDR3 sequence: CASGLVRVGNTIYF. DNA for the CDR3: TGTGCTAGTGGTTTGGTACGGGTCGGAAACACCATATATTTT.

This clonotype was counted between two and nine times. V and J are TRBV5-1 and TRBJ1-1; D unresolved. Looked up from germline, CDR1 is SGHRS and CDR2 is YFSETQ. The CDR3 totals 13 residues. The V end lost 4 bases, the J end lost 4 bases, and 11 bases lay between the germline ends. Here the CDR3 reads CASSVVRSTEAFF. Here the CDR3 DNA reads TGCGCCAGCAGCGTGGTGAGGAGCACTGAAGCTTTCTTT.

V and J are TRBV12-3 or TRBV12-4 and TRBJ1-5; perhaps TRBD1 as D (6 bases). V gave up 1 base and J gave up 0 bases, with 22 bases separating them. This CDR3 is built from 20 residues. CDR3 bases: TGTGCCAGCAGTTTAGAGCTGCAGGAGAGGGGGACTTATAGCAATCAGCCCCAGCATTTT. As protein: CASSLELQERGTYSNQPQHF.